This is a list of T cell receptor beta chains from one sample in a study of CD8+CD57+ T cells in acquired aplastic anemia. TCRdb processed the reads anew with MiXCR; each CDR3 protein has one entry. The profile covers 150,000 to 200,000 distinct CDR3 sequences, with around 65% appearing a single time and roughly 46% taken by the ten largest. The sequenced sample consisted of sorted CD4+, CD8+, or CD8+CD57+ T cells (not recorded which) from PBMCs. The receptors come from a human donor with severe aplastic anemia or a healthy control (not recorded which). The CDR3 runs from the conserved cysteine through the conserved F or W. D genes are given only for firm matches. Some rows mark clone size as missing; the rest say once, few, many or name a class of expanded clone.

clone_size j_call v_call d_call cdr3_nt cdr3_aa
once TRBJ1-6 TRBV19 - TGTGCCAGTAGTATGGCGGAGGGTAATTCACCCCTCCACTTT CASSMAEGNSPLHF
- TRBJ2-5 TRBV7-8 TRBD2 TGTGCCAGCAGCATACGGACTAGCCCTCATCAGTACTTC CASSIRTSPHQYF
once TRBJ1-5 TRBV7-9 - TGTGCCAGCAGCTTAGCGAACGCATACGAGCAGCCCCAGCATTTT CASSLANAYEQPQHF
- TRBJ1-6 TRBV10-2 - TGTGCCAGCAGTGAGGAGTCAGGGCAGAGGTCACCCCTCCACTTT CASSEESGQRSPLHF
- TRBJ2-7 TRBV7-3 TRBD2 TGTGCCAGCGGGGGGGGTTCCTACGAGCAGTACTTC CASGGGSYEQYF
- TRBJ2-7 TRBV7-2 TRBD2 TGTGCCAGCAGCAGAGCCCTTACCGGGACTAGTGGGGCCTACGAGCAGTACTTC CASSRALTGTSGAYEQYF
- TRBJ2-1 TRBV7-2 - TGTGCTATGTCCCGGGAATCCTACGATGAGCAGTTCTTC CAMSRESYDEQFF
- TRBJ2-2 TRBV12-3/TRBV12-4 - TGTGCCAGCAGTTTTGGCGATAACACCGGGGAGCTGTTTTTT CASSFGDNTGELFF
- TRBJ2-1 TRBV12-3/TRBV12-4 - TGTGCCAGCAGCTTACCTGGGGGCGGAGAGCAGTTCTTC CASSLPGGGEQFF
many TRBJ2-2 TRBV9 TRBD2 TGTGCCAGCACCATGGGAGGGAGAGGTTGGGACACCGGGGAGCTGTTTTTT CASTMGGRGWDTGELFF
once TRBJ1-1 TRBV20-1 - TGCAGTGCTAGATCGGTGCAAGGGAACACTGAAGCTTTCTTT CSARSVQGNTEAFF
- TRBJ1-2 TRBV10-2 - TGCGCCAGCACCGCGGGACAATCCCTCGGAGGCTACACCTTC CASTAGQSLGGYTF
- TRBJ2-7 TRBV6-5 TRBD1 TGTGCCAGCAGTTACGGGACAGGGGTCGACGAGCAGTACTTC CASSYGTGVDEQYF
- TRBJ1-5 TRBV2 - TGTGCCAGCAGTGAGGAAGGGAGCGCGTATCAGCCCCAGCATTTT CASSEEGSAYQPQHF
- TRBJ2-7 TRBV20-1 TRBD1 TGCAGTGCTCTTACCGGGACAGGGATGTACGAGCAGTACTTC CSALTGTGMYEQYF
- TRBJ2-3 TRBV24-1 TRBD2 TGTGCCACCAGAGCGGGACTATCGACAGATACGCAGTATTTT CATRAGLSTDTQYF
- TRBJ1-1 TRBV7-9 - TGTGCCAGCAGCCCCGGTCTGTGGTACACTGAAGCTTTCTTT CASSPGLWYTEAFF
few TRBJ2-7 TRBV2 TRBD1 TGTGCCAGCAGCACGAAGGCGGGACAGGGCCACGAGCAGTACTTC CASSTKAGQGHEQYF
- TRBJ2-7 TRBV15 TRBD1 TGTGCCACCAGCACCGTCGGTCAGGGGGCTTACGAGCAGTACTTC CATSTVGQGAYEQYF
- TRBJ1-2 TRBV12-3/TRBV12-4 - TGTGCCAGCAGTTTAGCTCATGGCTACACCTTC CASSLAHGYTF
- TRBJ2-7 TRBV2 TRBD1 TGTGCCACCAGTGAGGGGACAGCTCCCTCCTACGAGCAGTACTTC CATSEGTAPSYEQYF
few TRBJ1-5 TRBV20-1 - TGCAGTGCTAAGGCAGGGATGGGAAATCAGCCCCAGCATTTT CSAKAGMGNQPQHF
- TRBJ1-1 TRBV7-8 - TGTGCCAGCAGCTTAGGGGCGGGGAAGAACACTGAAGCTTTCTTT CASSLGAGKNTEAFF